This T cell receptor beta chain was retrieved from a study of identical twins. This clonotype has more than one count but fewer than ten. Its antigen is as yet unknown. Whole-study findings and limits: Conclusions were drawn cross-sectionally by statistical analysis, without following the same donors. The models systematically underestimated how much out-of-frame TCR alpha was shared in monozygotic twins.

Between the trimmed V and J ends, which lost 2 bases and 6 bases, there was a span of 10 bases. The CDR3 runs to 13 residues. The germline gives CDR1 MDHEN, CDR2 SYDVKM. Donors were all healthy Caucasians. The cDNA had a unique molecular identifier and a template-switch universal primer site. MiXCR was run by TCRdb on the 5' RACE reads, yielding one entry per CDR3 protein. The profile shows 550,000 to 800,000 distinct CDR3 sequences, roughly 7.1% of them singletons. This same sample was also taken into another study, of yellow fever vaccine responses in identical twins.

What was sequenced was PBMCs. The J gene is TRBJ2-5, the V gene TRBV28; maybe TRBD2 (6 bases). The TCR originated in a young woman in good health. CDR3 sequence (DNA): TGTGCCAGCAGTTTACAGGCGGGAAAGACCCAGTACTTC. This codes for CASSLQAGKTQYF.